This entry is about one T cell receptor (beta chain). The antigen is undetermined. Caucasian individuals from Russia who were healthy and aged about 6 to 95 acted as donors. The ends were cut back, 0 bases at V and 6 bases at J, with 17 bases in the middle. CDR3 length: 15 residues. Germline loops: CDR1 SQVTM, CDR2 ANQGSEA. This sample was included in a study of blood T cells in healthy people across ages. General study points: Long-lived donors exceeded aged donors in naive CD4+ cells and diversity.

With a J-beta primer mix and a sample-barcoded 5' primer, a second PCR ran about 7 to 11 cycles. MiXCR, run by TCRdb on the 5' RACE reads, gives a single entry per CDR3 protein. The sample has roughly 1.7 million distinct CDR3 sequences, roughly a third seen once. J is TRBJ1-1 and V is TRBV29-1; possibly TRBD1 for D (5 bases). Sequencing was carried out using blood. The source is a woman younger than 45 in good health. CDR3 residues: CSVEDQGPRWPEAFF. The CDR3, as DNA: TGCAGCGTTGAAGATCAGGGCCCCCGTTGGCCTGAAGCTTTCTTT.